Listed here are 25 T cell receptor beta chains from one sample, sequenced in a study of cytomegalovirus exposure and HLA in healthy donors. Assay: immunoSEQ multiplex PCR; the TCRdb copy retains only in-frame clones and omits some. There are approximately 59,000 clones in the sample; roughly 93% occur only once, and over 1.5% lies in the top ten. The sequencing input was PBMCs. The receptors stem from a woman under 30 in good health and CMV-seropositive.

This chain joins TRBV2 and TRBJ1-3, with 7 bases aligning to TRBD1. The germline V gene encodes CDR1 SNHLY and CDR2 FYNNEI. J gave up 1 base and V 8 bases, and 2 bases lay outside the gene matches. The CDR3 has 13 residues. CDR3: CASPTGSGNTIYF. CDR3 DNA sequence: TGTGCCAGCCCGACAGGGTCTGGAAACACCATATATTTT.

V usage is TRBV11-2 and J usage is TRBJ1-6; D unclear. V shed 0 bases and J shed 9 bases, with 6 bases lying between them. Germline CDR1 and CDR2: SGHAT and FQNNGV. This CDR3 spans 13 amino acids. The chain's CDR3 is CASSLDGGSPLHF. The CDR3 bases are TGTGCCAGCAGCTTAGATGGCGGTTCACCCCTCCACTTT.

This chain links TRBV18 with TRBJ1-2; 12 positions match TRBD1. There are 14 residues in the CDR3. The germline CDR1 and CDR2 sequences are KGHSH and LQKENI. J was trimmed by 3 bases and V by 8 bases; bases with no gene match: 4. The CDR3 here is CASGTGGTDYGYTF. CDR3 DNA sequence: TGTGCCAGCGGGACAGGGGGCACGGACTATGGCTACACCTTC.

The CDR3 region is CASSELGQRPSNQPQHF. Here the CDR3 DNA reads TGTGCCAGCAGTGAACTCGGACAGAGACCATCCAATCAGCCCCAGCATTTT. The rearrangement joins TRBV6-1 to TRBJ1-5, with a tentative D call TRBD1 (6 bases). Trimming took off 2 bases at V and 3 bases at J, with 17 bases between the two ends. The CDR3 extends over 17 amino acids. Looked up from germline, CDR1 is MNHNS and CDR2 is SASEGT.

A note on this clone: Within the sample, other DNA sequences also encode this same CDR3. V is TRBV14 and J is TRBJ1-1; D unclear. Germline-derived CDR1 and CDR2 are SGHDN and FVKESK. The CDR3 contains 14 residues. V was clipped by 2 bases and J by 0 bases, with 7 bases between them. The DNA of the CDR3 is TGTGCCAGCAGCCAACCGGGGATGAACACTGAAGCTTTCTTT. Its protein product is CASSQPGMNTEAFF.

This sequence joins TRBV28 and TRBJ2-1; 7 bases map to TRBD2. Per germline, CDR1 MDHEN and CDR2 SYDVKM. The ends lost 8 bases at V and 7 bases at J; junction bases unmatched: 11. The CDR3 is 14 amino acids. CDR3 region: CASGGGLTTNEQFF. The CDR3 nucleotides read TGTGCCAGCGGGGGGGGACTGACGACTAATGAGCAGTTCTTC.

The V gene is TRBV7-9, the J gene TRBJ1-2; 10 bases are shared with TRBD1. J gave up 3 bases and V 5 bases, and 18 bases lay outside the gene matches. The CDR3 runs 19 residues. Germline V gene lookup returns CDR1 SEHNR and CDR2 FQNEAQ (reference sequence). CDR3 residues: CASSRRRGGTGEGDYGYTF. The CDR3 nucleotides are TGTGCCAGCAGCCGCAGGCGAGGCGGGACAGGGGAAGGAGACTATGGCTACACCTTC.

CDR3 region: CASSFGDSLIYGYTF. The DNA of the CDR3 is TGCGCCAGCAGCTTCGGGGACAGCCTCATCTATGGCTACACCTTC. The chain uses TRBV5-1 and TRBJ1-2; TRBD1 matches 7 bases. The germline V gene has CDR1 SGHRS and CDR2 YFSETQ. Unmatched junction bases numbered 8, after V lost 2 bases and J lost 4 bases. CDR3 length: 15 amino acids.

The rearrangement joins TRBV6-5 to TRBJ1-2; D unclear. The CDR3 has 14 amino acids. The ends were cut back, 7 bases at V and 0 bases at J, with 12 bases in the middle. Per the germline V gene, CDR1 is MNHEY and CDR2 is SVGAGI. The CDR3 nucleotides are TGTGCCAGCACTCGAAGCGGGGCTAACTATGGCTACACCTTC. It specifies CASTRSGANYGYTF.

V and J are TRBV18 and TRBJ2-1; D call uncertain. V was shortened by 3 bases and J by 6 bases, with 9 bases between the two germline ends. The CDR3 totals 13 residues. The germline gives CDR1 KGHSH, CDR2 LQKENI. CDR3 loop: CASSPYLSNEQFF. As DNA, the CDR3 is TGTGCCAGCTCACCTTATTTGAGCAATGAGCAGTTCTTC.

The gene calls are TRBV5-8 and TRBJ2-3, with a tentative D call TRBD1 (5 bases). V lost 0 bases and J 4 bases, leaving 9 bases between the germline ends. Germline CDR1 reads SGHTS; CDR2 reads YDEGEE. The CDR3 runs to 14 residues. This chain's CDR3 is CASSLGRVADTQYF. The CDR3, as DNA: TGTGCCAGCAGCTTGGGCAGGGTTGCAGATACGCAGTATTTT.

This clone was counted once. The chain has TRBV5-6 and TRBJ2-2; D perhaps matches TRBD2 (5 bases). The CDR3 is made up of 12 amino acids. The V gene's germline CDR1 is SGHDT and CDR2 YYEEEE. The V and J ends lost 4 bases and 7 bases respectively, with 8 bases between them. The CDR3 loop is CASSVRDGELFF. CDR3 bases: TGTGCCAGCAGCGTCCGGGACGGGGAGCTGTTTTTT.

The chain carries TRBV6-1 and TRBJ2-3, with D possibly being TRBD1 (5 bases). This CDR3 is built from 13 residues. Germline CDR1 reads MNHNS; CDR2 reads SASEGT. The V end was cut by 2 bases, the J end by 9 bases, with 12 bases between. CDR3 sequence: CASSESRQSTQYF. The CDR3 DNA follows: TGTGCCAGCAGTGAATCTCGACAGAGCACGCAGTATTTT.

The CDR3 DNA reads TGTGCCAGCAGTGAAGACCGTGGACTAGCGGGAACCACCGGGGAGCTGTTTTTT. It specifies CASSEDRGLAGTTGELFF. The chain joins TRBV25-1 to TRBJ2-2; 12 bases align to TRBD2. V lost 2 bases, J lost 4 bases, and 8 bases stayed unmatched. Germline lookup yields CDR1 MGHDK and CDR2 SYGVNS. The CDR3 length is 18 residues.

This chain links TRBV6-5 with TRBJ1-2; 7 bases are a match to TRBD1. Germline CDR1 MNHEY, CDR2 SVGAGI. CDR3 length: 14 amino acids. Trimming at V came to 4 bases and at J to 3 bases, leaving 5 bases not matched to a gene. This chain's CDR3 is CASSSYRGHYGYTF. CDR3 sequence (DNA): TGTGCCAGCAGTTCCTACAGGGGCCACTATGGCTACACCTTC.

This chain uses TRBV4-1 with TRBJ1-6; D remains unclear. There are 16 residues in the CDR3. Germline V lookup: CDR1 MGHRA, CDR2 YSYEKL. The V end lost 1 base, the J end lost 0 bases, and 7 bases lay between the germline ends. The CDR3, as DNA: TGCGCCAGCAGCCAAGGTTCGGGCTCCTATAATTCACCCCTCCACTTT. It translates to CASSQGSGSYNSPLHF.

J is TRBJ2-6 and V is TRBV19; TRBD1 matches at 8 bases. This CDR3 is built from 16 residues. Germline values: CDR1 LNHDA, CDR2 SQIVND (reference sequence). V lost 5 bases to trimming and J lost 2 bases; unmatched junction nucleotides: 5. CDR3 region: CASSAPQGAGANVLTF. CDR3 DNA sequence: TGTGCCAGTAGTGCCCCACAGGGGGCTGGGGCCAACGTCCTGACTTTC.

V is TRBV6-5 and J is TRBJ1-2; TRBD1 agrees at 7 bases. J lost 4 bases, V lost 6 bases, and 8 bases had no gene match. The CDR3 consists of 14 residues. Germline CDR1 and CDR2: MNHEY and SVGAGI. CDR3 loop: CASRETGRLYGYTF. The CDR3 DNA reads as TGTGCCAGCAGAGAGACAGGGAGACTCTATGGCTACACCTTC.

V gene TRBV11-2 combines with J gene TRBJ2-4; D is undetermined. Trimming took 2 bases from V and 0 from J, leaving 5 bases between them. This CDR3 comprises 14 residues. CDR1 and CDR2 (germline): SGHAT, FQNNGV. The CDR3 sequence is CASSLILAKNIQYF. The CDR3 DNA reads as TGTGCCAGCAGCTTAATACTAGCCAAAAACATTCAGTACTTC.

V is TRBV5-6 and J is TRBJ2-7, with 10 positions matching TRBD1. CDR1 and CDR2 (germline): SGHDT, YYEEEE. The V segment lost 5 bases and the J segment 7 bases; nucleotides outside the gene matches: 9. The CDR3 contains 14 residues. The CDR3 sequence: CASSLGTGVREQYF. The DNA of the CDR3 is TGTGCCAGCAGTCTCGGGACAGGGGTACGTGAGCAGTACTTC.

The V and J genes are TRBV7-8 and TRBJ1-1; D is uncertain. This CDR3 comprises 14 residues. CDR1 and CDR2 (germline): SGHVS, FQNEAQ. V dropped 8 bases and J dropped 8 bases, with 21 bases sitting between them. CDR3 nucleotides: TGTGCCAGCGCCCATCTTGGGAGGCAAAGAGAAGCTTTCTTT. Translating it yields CASAHLGRQREAFF.

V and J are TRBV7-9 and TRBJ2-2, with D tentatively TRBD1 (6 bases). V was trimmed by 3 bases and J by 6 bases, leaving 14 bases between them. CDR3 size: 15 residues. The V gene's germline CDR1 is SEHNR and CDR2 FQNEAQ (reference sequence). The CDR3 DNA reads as TGTGCCAGCAGCTTCTCGCAGACAGGTTCCGGGGAGCTGTTTTTT. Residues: CASSFSQTGSGELFF.

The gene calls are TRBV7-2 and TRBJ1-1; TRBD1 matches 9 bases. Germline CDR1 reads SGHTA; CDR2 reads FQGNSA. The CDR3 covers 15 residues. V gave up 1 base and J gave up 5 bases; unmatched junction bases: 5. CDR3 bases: TGTGCCAGCAGCTTAGTACAGGGGGCGAGGACTGAAGCTTTCTTT. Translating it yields CASSLVQGARTEAFF.

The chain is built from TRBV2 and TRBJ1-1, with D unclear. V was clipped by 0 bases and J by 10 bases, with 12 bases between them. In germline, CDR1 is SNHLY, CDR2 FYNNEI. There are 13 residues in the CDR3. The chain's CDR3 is CASSEAHGGGAFF. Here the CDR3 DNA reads TGTGCCAGCAGTGAAGCTCACGGCGGTGGAGCTTTCTTT.

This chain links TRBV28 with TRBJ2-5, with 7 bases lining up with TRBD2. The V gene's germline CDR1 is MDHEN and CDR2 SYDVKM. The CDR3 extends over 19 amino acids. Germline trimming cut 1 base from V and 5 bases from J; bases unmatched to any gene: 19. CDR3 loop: CASSLYKPWETLRGETQYF. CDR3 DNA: TGTGCCAGCAGTTTATACAAGCCATGGGAGACCCTGCGGGGGGAGACCCAGTACTTC.